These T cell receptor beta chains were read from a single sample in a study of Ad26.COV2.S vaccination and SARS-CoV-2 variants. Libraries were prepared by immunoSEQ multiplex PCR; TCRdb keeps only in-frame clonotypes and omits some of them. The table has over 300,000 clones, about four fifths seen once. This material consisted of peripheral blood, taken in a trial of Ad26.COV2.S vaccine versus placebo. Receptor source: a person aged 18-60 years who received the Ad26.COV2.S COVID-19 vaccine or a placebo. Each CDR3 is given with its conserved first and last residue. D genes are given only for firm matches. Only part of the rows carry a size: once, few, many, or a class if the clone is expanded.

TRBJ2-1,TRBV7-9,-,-,CASSLGRGAYNEQFF,TGTGCCAGCAGCTTAGGTAGGGGGGCCTACAATGAGCAGTTCTTC
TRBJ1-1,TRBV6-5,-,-,CASSPIRGKTEAFF,TGTGCCAGCAGCCCGATCAGGGGAAAGACTGAAGCTTTCTTT
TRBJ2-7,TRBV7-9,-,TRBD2,CASSLPSGRGGSYEQYF,TGTGCCAGCAGCTTACCTAGCGGGAGGGGGGGCTCCTACGAGCAGTACTTC
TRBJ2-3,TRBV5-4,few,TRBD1,CASSLGTGTDTQYF,TGTGCCAGCAGCTTGGGGACAGGGACAGATACGCAGTATTTT
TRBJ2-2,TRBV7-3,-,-,CASSLSVTGELFF,TGTGCCAGCAGCTTAAGCGTTACCGGGGAGCTGTTTTTT
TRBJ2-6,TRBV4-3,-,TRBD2,CASSQDPGGSFGANVLTF,TGCGCCAGCAGCCAAGATCCGGGGGGTAGCTTTGGGGCCAACGTCCTGACTTTC
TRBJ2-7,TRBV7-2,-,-,CASSTPDRKGGQYF,TGTGCCAGCAGCACTCCGGACAGGAAGGGAGGGCAGTACTTC
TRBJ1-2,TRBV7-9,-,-,CASSPGGGYGYTF,TGTGCCAGCAGCCCAGGTGGGGGTTATGGCTACACCTTC
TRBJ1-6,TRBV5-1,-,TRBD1,CASRKTPGQGNSPLHF,TGCGCCAGCCGAAAAACTCCGGGACAGGGCAATTCACCCCTCCACTTT
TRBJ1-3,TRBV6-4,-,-,CASSDSSGNTIYF,TGTGCCAGCAGTGACAGCTCTGGAAACACCATATATTTT
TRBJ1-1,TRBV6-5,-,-,CASSYRGATEAFF,TGTGCCAGCAGTTACAGGGGGGCCACTGAAGCTTTCTTT
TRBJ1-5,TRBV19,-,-,CASSTGARQPQHF,TGTGCCAGTAGTACCGGGGCGCGTCAGCCCCAGCATTTT
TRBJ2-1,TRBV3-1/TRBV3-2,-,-,CASSRLGRENEQFF,TGTGCCAGCAGCCGCCTTGGCCGGGAAAATGAGCAGTTCTTC
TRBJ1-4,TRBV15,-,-,CATSRDVADIWSTNEKLFF,TGTGCCACCAGCAGAGATGTCGCCGACATCTGGTCGACTAATGAAAAACTGTTTTTT
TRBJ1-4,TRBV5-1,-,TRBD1,CASSLGYRGQGEKLFF,TGCGCCAGCAGCTTGGGATACAGGGGGCAAGGTGAAAAACTGTTTTTT
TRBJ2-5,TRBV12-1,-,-,CASILLRPRQETQYF,TGTGCCAGCATCTTACTCCGCCCACGCCAAGAGACCCAGTACTTC
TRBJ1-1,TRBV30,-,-,CAWSVQTNTEAFF,TGTGCCTGGAGTGTACAGACGAACACTGAAGCTTTCTTT
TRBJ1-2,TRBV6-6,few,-,CASSYSRDYGYTF,TGTGCCAGCAGTTACTCGAGGGACTATGGCTACACCTTC
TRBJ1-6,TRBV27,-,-,CASTGSSYNSPLHF,TGTGCCAGCACAGGTAGCTCCTATAATTCACCCCTCCACTTT
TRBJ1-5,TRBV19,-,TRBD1,CASSPRDRGLDQPQHF,TGTGCCAGTAGTCCGCGGGACAGGGGGCTTGATCAGCCCCAGCATTTT
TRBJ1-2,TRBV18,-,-,CASSPPNILRGYTF,TGTGCCAGCTCACCACCGAACATCCTTAGGGGCTACACCTTC
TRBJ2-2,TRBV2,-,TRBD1,CASSPTGKNSGELFF,TGTGCCAGCAGTCCGACAGGGAAAAATTCCGGGGAGCTGTTTTTT